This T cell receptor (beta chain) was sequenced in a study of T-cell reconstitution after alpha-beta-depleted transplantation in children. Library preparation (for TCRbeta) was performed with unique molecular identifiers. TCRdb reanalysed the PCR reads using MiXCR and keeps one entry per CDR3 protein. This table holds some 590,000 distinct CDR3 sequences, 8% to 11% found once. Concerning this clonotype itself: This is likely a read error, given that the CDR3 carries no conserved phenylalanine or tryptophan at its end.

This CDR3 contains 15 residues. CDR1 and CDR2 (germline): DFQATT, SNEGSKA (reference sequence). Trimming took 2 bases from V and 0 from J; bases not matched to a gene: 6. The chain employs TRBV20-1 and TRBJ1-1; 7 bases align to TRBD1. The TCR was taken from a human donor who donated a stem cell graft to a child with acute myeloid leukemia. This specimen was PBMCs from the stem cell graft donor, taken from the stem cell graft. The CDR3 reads CSARNHRGMNTEAFS. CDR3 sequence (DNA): TGCAGTGCTAGAAACCACAGGGGCATGAACACTGAAGCTTTCTCT.